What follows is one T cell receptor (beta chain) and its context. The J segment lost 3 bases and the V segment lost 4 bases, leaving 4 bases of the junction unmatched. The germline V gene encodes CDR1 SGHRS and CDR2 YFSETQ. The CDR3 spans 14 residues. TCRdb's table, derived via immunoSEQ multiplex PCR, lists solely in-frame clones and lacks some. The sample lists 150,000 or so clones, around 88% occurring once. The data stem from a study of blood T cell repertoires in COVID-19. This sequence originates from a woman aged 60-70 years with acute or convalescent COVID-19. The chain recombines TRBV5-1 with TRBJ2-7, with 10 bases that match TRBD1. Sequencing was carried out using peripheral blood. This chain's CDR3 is CASSPGDRGYEQYF. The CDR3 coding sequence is TGCGCCAGCAGCCCGGGGGACAGGGGCTACGAGCAGTACTTC.